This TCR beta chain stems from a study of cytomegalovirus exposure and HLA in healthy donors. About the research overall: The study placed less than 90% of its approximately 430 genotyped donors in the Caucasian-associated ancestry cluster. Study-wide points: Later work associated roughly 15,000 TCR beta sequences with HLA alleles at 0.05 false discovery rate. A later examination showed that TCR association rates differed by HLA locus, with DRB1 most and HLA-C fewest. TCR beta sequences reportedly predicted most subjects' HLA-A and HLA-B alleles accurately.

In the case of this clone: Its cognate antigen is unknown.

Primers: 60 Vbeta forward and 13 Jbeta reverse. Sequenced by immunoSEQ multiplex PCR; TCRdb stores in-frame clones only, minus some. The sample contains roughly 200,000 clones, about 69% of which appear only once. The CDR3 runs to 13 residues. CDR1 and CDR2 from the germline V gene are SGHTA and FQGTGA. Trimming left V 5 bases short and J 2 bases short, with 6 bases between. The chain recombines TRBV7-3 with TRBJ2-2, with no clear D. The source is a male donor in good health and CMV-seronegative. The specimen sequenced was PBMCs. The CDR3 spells CASSPRNTGELFF. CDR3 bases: TGTGCCAGCAGCCCGCGCAACACCGGGGAGCTGTTTTTT.